This TCR beta chain is drawn from a study of blood T cell repertoires in COVID-19. For the study at large: Both acute and convalescent COVID-19 samples were obtained from the United States, Italy and Spain.

Authors' processing steps: For nucleated cells, counts were estimated from reference gene primer amplification. The repertoire was sequenced with immunoSEQ multiplex PCR; TCRdb's copy has only in-frame clones and lacks some. V and J calls plus clone size are reproduced from that table; the DNA served to infer D and trimming. In the table there are over 100,000 clones, about 78% of which are singletons. V shed 0 bases and J 0 bases; nucleotides not matched to a gene: 7. The CDR3 loop spans 17 amino acids. Germline lookup yields CDR1 SGDLS and CDR2 YYNGEE. This TCR derives from a human donor in a cohort sampled during active or convalescent COVID-19. This chain connects TRBV9 to TRBJ1-1; TRBD1 matches at 8 bases. Sequenced: peripheral blood. The CDR3 DNA reads as TGTGCCAGCAGCGTAGGTTTGACAGGGGAGGTGAACACTGAAGCTTTCTTT. This encodes CASSVGLTGEVNTEAFF.